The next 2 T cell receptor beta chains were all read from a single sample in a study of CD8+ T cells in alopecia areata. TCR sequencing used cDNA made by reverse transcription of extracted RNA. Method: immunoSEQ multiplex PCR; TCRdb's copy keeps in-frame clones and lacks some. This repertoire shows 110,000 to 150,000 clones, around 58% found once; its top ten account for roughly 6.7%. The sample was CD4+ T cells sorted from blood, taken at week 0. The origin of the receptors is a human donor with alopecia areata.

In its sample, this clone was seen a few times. CDR3 in amino acids: CASSSAFSGGASYEQYF. The CDR3 DNA follows: TGTGCCAGCAGCTCGGCCTTTAGCGGGGGGGCCTCCTACGAGCAGTACTTC. The chain employs TRBV7-8 and TRBJ2-7; TRBD2 aligns across 11 bases. With 4 bases clipped from V and 0 bases from J, the junction kept 8 bases outside the gene matches. The CDR3 covers 17 residues. Germline V gives CDR1 SGHVS, CDR2 FQNEAQ.

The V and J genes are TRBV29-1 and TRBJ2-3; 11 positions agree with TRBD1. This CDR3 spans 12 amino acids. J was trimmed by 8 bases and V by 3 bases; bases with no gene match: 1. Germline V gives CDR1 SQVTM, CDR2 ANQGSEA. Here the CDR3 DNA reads TGCAGCGTTGAGGACAGGGGGCGTACGCAGTATTTT. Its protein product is CSVEDRGRTQYF.